One and the same sample provided the 13 T cell receptor beta chains below, sequenced in a study of graft-versus-host responses after intestinal transplantation. TCRdb keeps only in-frame clones here, not all; method: immunoSEQ multiplex PCR. This sample has 20,000 to 30,000 clones, with over 90% found just once. The source material was PBMCs, sampled approximately 39 days after intestinal transplant. All receptors derive from a human patient who received an intestinal transplant, so some T cells may come from the graft donor.

This sequence joins TRBV7-2 and TRBJ2-1; no reliable D call. The V and J ends lost 2 bases and 0 bases respectively, with 5 bases between them. The CDR3 extends over 14 amino acids. CDR1 and CDR2 (germline): SGHTA, FQGNSA. For the CDR3, the DNA is TGTGCCAGCAGCTTAAGTGACTCCTACAATGAGCAGTTCTTC. Its protein is CASSLSDSYNEQFF.

The rearrangement uses TRBV10-1 and TRBJ2-5, with TRBD2 identical over 7 bases. V was clipped by 0 bases and J by 2 bases; unmatched bases: 0. The CDR3 is 14 amino acids. Germline values: CDR1 WNHNN, CDR2 SYGVQD (reference sequence). The CDR3 sequence is CASSESSGQETQYF. The DNA for the CDR3 is TGCGCCAGCAGTGAGTCTAGCGGGCAAGAGACCCAGTACTTC.

This clone was observed a few times. The CDR3 loop reads CASSEAGGEDTQYF. For the CDR3, the DNA is TGTGCCAGCAGTGAGGCGGGAGGGGAAGATACGCAGTATTTT. V gene TRBV6-4 combines with J gene TRBJ2-3, with TRBD2 matching 9 bases. Germline-derived CDR1 and CDR2 are MRHNA and SNTAGT. With V trimmed by 3 bases and J by 5 bases, 3 bases remained unmatched. The CDR3 runs to 14 residues.

V usage is TRBV9 and J usage is TRBJ2-1, with 10 bases aligning to TRBD2. V was clipped by 1 base and J by 0 bases; unmatched bases: 10. The CDR3 is 19 amino acids. Germline CDR1 is SGDLS and CDR2 is YYNGEE. This chain's CDR3 is CASSVSPLTSGFSYNEQFF. CDR3 sequence (DNA): TGTGCCAGCAGCGTATCGCCCTTGACTAGCGGGTTCTCCTACAATGAGCAGTTCTTC.

The chain joins TRBV27 to TRBJ1-1, with 7 bases fitting TRBD1. This CDR3 is 17 amino acids long. V was pared by 5 bases and J by 0 bases, with 12 bases of the junction left unmatched. Germline V gives CDR1 MNHEY, CDR2 SMNVEV (reference sequence). The CDR3 is CASSRVTGQLMNTEAFF. The CDR3 region has the DNA TGTGCCAGCAGTCGAGTAACGGGACAGCTCATGAACACTGAAGCTTTCTTT.

The chain recombines TRBV28 with TRBJ2-1; TRBD1 matches 10 bases. CDR3 length: 12 amino acids. Germline V gene data show CDR1 as MDHEN and CDR2 as SYDVKM. The J segment lost 16 bases and the V segment lost 3 bases, leaving 6 bases of the junction unmatched. The CDR3 spells CASSFLGQGPFF. CDR3 nucleotide sequence: TGTGCCAGCAGTTTTCTGGGACAGGGGCCTTTCTTC.

This clone was recorded once. CDR3 DNA: TGTGCCAGCAGCGCCCCCGGGGGGCAAGAGACCCAGTACTTC. It translates to CASSAPGGQETQYF. The gene calls are TRBV9 and TRBJ2-5, with 7 bases matching TRBD2. Germline CDR1 is SGDLS and CDR2 is YYNGEE. Trimming took 3 bases from V and 2 from J; bases not matched to a gene: 4. The CDR3 spans 14 residues.

The chain recombines TRBV19 with TRBJ2-7; D is uncertain. The ends were cut back, 4 bases at V and 2 bases at J, with 15 bases in the middle. This CDR3 comprises 15 residues. Germline V gene lookup returns CDR1 LNHDA and CDR2 SQIVND (reference sequence). The DNA for the CDR3 is TGTGCCAGTAGTAACACCCAACGGGCCCCCTACGAGCAGTACTTC. Protein: CASSNTQRAPYEQYF.

The gene calls are TRBV5-1 and TRBJ2-3; D gene ambiguous. The CDR3 loop spans 16 amino acids. Trimming pared 0 bases from V and 4 bases from J, leaving 15 bases between. Germline V gives CDR1 SGHRS, CDR2 YFSETQ. The CDR3 sequence: CASSLVRRELSDTQYF. DNA for the CDR3: TGCGCCAGCAGCTTGGTGAGAAGGGAACTCTCAGATACGCAGTATTTT.

The chain employs TRBV9 and TRBJ2-1; maybe TRBD2 (6 bases). Germline values: CDR1 SGDLS, CDR2 YYNGEE. This CDR3 is built from 16 residues. The V end lost 0 bases, the J end lost 9 bases, and 19 bases lay between the germline ends. This CDR3 is CASSVEPGVWIREQFF. In DNA form, the CDR3 reads TGTGCCAGCAGCGTAGAACCGGGAGTCTGGATTCGTGAGCAGTTCTTC.

The rearrangement joins TRBV9 to TRBJ1-1, with D uncertain. V lost 2 bases, J lost 2 bases, and 7 bases lay in between. The V gene's germline CDR1 is SGDLS and CDR2 YYNGEE. This CDR3 region has 13 residues. The CDR3 loop is CASSVSRNTEAFF. In DNA, the CDR3 is TGTGCCAGCAGCGTTTCCCGAAACACTGAAGCTTTCTTT.

For this clone: The junction departs from germline at one end; a sequencing error may be responsible. The chain joins TRBV5-1 to TRBJ1-5; D is undetermined. The CDR3 spans 15 residues. Germline CDR1 and CDR2: SGHRS and YFSETQ. The CDR3 nucleotides are TGCGCCAGCAGATTGGGCTGGAGGAGGACTTCGCCCCAGCATTTT. It translates to CASRLGWRRTSPQHF. Full variable domain (outside the CDR3, taken from reference TRBV5-1 and TRBJ1-5): KAGVTQTPRYLIKTRGQQVTLSCSPISGHRSVSWYQQTPGQGLQFLFEYFSETQRNKGNFPGRFSGRQFSNSRSEMNVSTLELGDSALYLCASRLGWRRTSPQHFGDGTRLSIL.

The V gene is TRBV6-1, the J gene TRBJ1-5; 8 bases agree with TRBD1. V dropped 2 bases and J dropped 3; count of bases not matched to a gene: 12. This CDR3 has 18 amino acids. Germline V CDR1 and CDR2: MNHNS, SASEGT. CDR3 in DNA: TGTGCCAGCAGTGAAAAAGCCGGACAGGGCGCTATCAATCAGCCCCAGCATTTT. Translation gives CASSEKAGQGAINQPQHF.